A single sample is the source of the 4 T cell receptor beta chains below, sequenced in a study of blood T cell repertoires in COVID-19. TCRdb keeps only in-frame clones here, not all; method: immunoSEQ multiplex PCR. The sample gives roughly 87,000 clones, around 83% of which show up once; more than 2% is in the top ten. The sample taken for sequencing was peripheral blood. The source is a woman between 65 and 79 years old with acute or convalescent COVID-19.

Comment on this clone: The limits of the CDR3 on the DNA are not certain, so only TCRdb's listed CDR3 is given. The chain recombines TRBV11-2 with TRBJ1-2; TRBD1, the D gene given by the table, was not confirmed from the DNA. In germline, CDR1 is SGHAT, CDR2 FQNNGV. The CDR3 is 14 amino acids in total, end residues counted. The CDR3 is CASSLAFGTGATSF.

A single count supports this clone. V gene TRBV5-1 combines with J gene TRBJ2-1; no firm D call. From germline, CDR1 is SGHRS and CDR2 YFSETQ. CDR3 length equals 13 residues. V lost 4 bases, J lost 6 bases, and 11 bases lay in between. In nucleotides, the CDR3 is TGCGCCAGCAGCCTGGTCCCTTCCAATGAGCAGTTCTTC. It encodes CASSLVPSNEQFF.

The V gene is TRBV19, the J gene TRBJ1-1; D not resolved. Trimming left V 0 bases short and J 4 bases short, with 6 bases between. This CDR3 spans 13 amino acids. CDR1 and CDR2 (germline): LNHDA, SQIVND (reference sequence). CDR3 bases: TGTGCCAGTAGTATAGACACTGGCACTGAAGCTTTCTTT. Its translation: CASSIDTGTEAFF.

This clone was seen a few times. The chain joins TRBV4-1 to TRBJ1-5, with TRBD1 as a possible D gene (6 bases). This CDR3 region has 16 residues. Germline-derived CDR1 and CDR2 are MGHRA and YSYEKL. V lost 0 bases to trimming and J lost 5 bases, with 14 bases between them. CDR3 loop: CASSQDNQGLYQPQHF. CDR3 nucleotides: TGCGCCAGCAGCCAAGATAACCAGGGGTTGTATCAGCCCCAGCATTTT.